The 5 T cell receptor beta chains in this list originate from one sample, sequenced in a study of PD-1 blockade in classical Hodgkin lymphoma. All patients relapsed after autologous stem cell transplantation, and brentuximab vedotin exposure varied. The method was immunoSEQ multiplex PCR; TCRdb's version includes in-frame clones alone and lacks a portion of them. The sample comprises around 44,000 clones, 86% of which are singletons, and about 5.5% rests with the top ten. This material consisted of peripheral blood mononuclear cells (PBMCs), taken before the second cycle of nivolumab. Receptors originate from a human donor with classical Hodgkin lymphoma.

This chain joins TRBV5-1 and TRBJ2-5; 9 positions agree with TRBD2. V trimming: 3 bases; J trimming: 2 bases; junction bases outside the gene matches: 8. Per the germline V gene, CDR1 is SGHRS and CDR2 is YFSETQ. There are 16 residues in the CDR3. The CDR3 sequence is CASSSLAGGPQETQYF. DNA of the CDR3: TGCGCCAGCAGCTCTCTGGCGGGAGGGCCTCAAGAGACCCAGTACTTC.

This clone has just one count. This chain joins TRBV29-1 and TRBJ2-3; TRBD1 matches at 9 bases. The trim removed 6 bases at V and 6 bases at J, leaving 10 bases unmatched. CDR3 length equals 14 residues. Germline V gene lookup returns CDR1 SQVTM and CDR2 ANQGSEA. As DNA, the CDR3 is TGCAGCGTGGAGGCCGGGACAGGGTTGGATACGCAGTATTTT. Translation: CSVEAGTGLDTQYF.

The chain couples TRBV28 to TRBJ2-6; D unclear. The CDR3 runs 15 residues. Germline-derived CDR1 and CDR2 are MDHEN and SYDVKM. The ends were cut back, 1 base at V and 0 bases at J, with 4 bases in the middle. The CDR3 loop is CASSLFLSGANVLTF. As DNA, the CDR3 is TGTGCCAGCAGTTTATTTCTCTCTGGGGCCAACGTCCTGACTTTC.

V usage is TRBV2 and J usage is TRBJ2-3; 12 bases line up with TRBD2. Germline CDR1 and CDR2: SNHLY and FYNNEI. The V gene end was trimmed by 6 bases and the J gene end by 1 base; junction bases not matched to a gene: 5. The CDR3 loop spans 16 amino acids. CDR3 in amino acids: CASRRRTSGGTDTQYF. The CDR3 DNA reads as TGTGCCAGCAGAAGACGGACTAGCGGGGGCACAGATACGCAGTATTTT.

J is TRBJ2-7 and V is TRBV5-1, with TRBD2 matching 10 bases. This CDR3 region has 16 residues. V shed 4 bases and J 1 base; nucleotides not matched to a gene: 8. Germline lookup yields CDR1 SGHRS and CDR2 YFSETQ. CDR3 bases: TGCGCCAGCAGCCCCGGACTAGCGGCCGGTTCCTACGAGCAGTACTTC. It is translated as CASSPGLAAGSYEQYF.